The 10 T cell receptor beta chains below were found in one sample sequenced in a study of CD4+ T cells in melanoma. Produced via immunoSEQ multiplex PCR; TCRdb's table is partial and in-frame only. The data show 15,000 or so clones, over 80% seen once. The sequencing sample was made of cells from a culture (not recorded whether cultured in vitro). These receptors originate from a human donor with melanoma.

The chain uses TRBV30 and TRBJ1-3; D may be TRBD1 (5 bases). There are 12 residues in the CDR3. V gave up 8 bases and J gave up 2 bases, with 10 bases separating them. Germline V gives CDR1 GTSNPN, CDR2 SVGIG (reference sequence). The CDR3 protein is CAQVGPGNTIYF. CDR3 nucleotides: TGTGCCCAGGTGGGGCCTGGAAACACCATATATTTT.

This clone was found a few times. The rearrangement joins TRBV5-1 to TRBJ2-3, with 8 bases identical to TRBD2. The germline CDR1 and CDR2 sequences are SGHRS and YFSETQ. The CDR3 has 16 amino acids. J was trimmed by 0 bases and V by 1 base; bases with no gene match: 4. The CDR3, as DNA: TGCGCCAGCAGCTTGTTGGGGACTAGAAGCACAGATACGCAGTATTTT. Translating it yields CASSLLGTRSTDTQYF.

This clone was counted only a few times. V usage is TRBV19 and J usage is TRBJ2-7; D call uncertain. The germline V gene encodes CDR1 LNHDA and CDR2 SQIVND (reference sequence). Trimming left V 4 bases short and J 7 bases short, with 17 bases between. CDR3 length equals 14 residues. The CDR3 sequence is CASSTSPDYGEQYF. CDR3 sequence (DNA): TGTGCCAGTAGTACCTCCCCGGATTATGGAGAGCAGTACTTC.

This chain links TRBV4-1 with TRBJ1-4; no definite D call. Trimming stripped 6 bases from V and 0 bases from J, with 8 bases between. The germline CDR1 and CDR2 sequences are MGHRA and YSYEKL. The CDR3 consists of 14 residues. CDR3 in DNA: TGCGCCAGCAGGCGGTTTGCAACTAATGAAAAACTGTTTTTT. Translated: CASRRFATNEKLFF.

The chain's CDR3 is CASSSVAGDDTQYF. For the CDR3, the DNA is TGTGCCAGCAGCTCAGTGGCAGGGGACGATACGCAGTATTTT. The genes are TRBV11-2 and TRBJ2-3; D may be TRBD1 (6 bases). CDR3 length equals 14 residues. Trimming cost V 4 bases and J 6 bases, with 14 bases left between them. CDR1 SGHAT and CDR2 FQNNGV come from the germline V gene.

This clone has a single count. The rearrangement joins TRBV9 to TRBJ2-3, with 7 bases lining up with TRBD2. This CDR3 contains 17 residues. Losses at the gene ends were 0 bases for V and 3 bases for J; bases not matched to a gene: 10. Germline values: CDR1 SGDLS, CDR2 YYNGEE. The CDR3 protein is CASSVGVGGGRTDTQYF. CDR3 DNA: TGTGCCAGCAGCGTAGGGGTCGGCGGGGGTCGGACAGATACGCAGTATTTT.

This rearrangement joins TRBV18 to TRBJ1-3; unclear D gene. V was clipped by 3 bases and J by 0 bases, with 9 bases between them. The germline CDR1 and CDR2 sequences are KGHSH and LQKENI. This CDR3 has 15 amino acids. In DNA form, the CDR3 reads TGTGCCAGCTCACCCACAAAGACCTCTGGAAACACCATATATTTT. Amino acid sequence: CASSPTKTSGNTIYF.

The chain links TRBV14 to TRBJ2-7, with unresolved D. The V end was cut by 1 base, the J end by 4 bases, with 11 bases between. Germline CDR1 SGHDN, CDR2 FVKESK. CDR3 length equals 14 residues. This CDR3 reads CASSQGVRLYEQYF. As DNA, the CDR3 is TGTGCCAGCAGCCAAGGAGTCAGGCTATACGAGCAGTACTTC.

The J gene is TRBJ2-2, the V gene TRBV6-1; D might be TRBD2 (5 bases). V was trimmed by 0 bases and J by 8 bases, leaving 16 bases between them. CDR1 and CDR2 from the germline V gene are MNHNS and SASEGT. This CDR3 has 16 amino acids. The CDR3 coding sequence is TGTGCCAGCAGTGAAGCGGCGGACTTGGACTGGGGGGAGCTGTTTTTT. Amino acid sequence: CASSEAADLDWGELFF.

The chain is built from TRBV20-1 and TRBJ2-3; D is undetermined. The CDR3 has 11 residues. The V and J ends lost 6 bases and 2 bases respectively, with 6 bases between them. Germline-derived CDR1 and CDR2 are DFQATT and SNEGSKA (reference sequence). Here the CDR3 reads CSAPITDTQYF. CDR3 DNA: TGCAGTGCCCCGATCACAGATACGCAGTATTTT.